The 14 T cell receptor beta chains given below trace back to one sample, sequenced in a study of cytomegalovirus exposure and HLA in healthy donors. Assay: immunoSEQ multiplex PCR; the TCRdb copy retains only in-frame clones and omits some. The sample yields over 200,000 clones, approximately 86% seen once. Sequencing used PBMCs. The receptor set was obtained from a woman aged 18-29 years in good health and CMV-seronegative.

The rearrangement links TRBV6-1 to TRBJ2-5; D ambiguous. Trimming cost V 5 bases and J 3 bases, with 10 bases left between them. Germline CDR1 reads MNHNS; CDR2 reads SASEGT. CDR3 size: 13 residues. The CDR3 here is CASSRSLEETQYF. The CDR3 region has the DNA TGTGCCAGCAGTAGGAGCCTAGAAGAGACCCAGTACTTC.

The CDR3 nucleotides read TGCGCCAGCAGCCAAGAGATCGGCGGATTCAATGAAAAACTGTTTTTT. Its protein product is CASSQEIGGFNEKLFF. The J gene is TRBJ1-4, the V gene TRBV4-3; D is undetermined. V shed 0 bases and J shed 5 bases, with 13 bases lying between them. The germline V gene has CDR1 LGHNA and CDR2 YSLEER. The CDR3 has 16 amino acids.

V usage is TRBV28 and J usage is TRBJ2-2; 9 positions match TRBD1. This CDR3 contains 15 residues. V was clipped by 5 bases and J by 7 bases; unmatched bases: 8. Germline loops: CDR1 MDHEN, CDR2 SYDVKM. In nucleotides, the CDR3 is TGTGCCAGCAGTGCCCCGGGGGACAGGGACGGGGAGCTGTTTTTT. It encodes CASSAPGDRDGELFF.

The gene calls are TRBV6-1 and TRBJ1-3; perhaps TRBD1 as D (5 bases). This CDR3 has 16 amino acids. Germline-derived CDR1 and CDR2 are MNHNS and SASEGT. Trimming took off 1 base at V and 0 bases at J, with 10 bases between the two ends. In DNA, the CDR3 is TGTGCCAGCAGTGAAGGGACAACTTACTCTGGAAACACCATATATTTT. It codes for CASSEGTTYSGNTIYF.

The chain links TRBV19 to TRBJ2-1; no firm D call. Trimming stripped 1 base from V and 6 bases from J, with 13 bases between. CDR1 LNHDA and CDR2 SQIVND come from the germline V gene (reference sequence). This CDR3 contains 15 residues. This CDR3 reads CASSIVPLDFNEQFF. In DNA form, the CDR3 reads TGTGCCAGTAGTATAGTACCCCTCGACTTCAATGAGCAGTTCTTC. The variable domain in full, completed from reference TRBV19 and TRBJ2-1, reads DGGITQSPKYLFRKEGQNVTLSCEQNLNHDAMYWYRQDPGQGLRLIYYSQIVNDFQKGDIAEGYSVSREKKESFPLTVTSAQKNPTAFYLCASSIVPLDFNEQFFGPGTRLTVL.

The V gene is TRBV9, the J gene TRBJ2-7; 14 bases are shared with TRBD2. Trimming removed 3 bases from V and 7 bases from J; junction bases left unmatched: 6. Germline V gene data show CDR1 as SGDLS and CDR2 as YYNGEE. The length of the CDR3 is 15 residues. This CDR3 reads CASSETSGRAEEQYF. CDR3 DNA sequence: TGTGCCAGCAGCGAGACTAGCGGGAGGGCAGAAGAGCAGTACTTC.

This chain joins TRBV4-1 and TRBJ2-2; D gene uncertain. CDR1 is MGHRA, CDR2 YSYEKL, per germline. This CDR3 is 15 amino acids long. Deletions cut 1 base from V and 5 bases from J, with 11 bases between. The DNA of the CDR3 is TGCGCCAGCAGCCAAGGGTGGCAAACGACCGGGGAGCTGTTTTTT. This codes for CASSQGWQTTGELFF.

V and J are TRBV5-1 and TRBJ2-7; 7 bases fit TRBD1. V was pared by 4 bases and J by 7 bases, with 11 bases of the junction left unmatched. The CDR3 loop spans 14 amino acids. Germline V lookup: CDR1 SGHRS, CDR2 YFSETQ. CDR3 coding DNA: TGCGCCAGCAGCGTTGGGGACAGAGCAAGGGAGCAGTACTTC. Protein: CASSVGDRAREQYF.

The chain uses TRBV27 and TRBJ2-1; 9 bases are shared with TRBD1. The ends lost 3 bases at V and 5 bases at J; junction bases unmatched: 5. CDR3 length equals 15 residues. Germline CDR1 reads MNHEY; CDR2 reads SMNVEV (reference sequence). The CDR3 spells CASSFTGGDHNEQFF. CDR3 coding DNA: TGTGCCAGCAGTTTTACAGGGGGCGATCACAATGAGCAGTTCTTC.

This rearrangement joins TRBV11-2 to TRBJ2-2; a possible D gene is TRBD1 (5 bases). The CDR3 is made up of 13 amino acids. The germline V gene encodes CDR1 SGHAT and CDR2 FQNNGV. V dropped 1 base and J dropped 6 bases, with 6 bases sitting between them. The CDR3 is CASSLVGAGELFF. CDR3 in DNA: TGTGCCAGCAGCTTAGTAGGGGCCGGGGAGCTGTTTTTT.

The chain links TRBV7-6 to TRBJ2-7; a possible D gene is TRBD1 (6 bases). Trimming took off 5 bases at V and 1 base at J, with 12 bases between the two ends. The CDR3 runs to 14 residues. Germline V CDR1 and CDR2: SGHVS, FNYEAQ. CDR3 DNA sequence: TGTGCCAGCAGCCCACTACAGGGATCCTACGAGCAGTACTTC. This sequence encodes CASSPLQGSYEQYF.

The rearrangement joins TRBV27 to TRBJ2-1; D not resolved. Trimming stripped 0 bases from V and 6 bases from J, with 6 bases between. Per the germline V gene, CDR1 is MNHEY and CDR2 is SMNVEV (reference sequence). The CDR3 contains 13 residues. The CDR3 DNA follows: TGTGCCAGCAGTTTATCCTCCCTCAATGAGCAGTTCTTC. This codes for CASSLSSLNEQFF.

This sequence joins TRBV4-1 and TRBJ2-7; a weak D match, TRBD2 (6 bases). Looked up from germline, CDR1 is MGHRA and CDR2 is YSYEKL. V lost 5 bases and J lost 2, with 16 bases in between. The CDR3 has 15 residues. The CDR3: CASSERVANPYEQYF. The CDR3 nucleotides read TGCGCCAGCAGCGAGCGGGTAGCGAACCCCTACGAGCAGTACTTC.

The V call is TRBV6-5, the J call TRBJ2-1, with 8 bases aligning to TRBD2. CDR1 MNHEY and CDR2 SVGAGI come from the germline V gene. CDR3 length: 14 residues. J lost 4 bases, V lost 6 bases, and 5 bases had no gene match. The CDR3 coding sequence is TGTGCCAGCAGCCGGACTAGCCAATACAATGAGCAGTTCTTC. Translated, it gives CASSRTSQYNEQFF.